This T cell receptor beta chain was recorded in a study of blood T cell repertoires in COVID-19. On the study more broadly: Both acute and convalescent COVID-19 samples were obtained from the United States, Italy and Spain. T cells, B-cell-depleted T cells, or PBMCs supplied cDNA or gDNA.

The CDR3 is 17 amino acids. V lost 0 bases, J lost 5 bases, and 9 bases stayed unmatched. Germline values: CDR1 SGHRS, CDR2 YFSETQ. Original processing notes: By means of reference gene primer amplification, nucleated cell counts were estimated. This table comes from immunoSEQ multiplex PCR, and its TCRdb copy is limited to in-frame clones, with some not included. That table furnishes V, J and clone size, whereas the DNA furnished D and trimming. The repertoire holds fewer than 60,000 clones, about 77% seen once, with 25% in the top ten. The sequenced material came from peripheral blood. The clonotype was recovered from a human donor in a cohort sampled during active COVID-19. This chain joins TRBV5-1 and TRBJ1-4; 8 bases align to TRBD1. This chain's CDR3 is CASSLDPIQGGNEKLFF. In DNA form, the CDR3 reads TGCGCCAGCAGCTTGGATCCCATACAGGGGGGAAATGAAAAACTGTTTTTT.